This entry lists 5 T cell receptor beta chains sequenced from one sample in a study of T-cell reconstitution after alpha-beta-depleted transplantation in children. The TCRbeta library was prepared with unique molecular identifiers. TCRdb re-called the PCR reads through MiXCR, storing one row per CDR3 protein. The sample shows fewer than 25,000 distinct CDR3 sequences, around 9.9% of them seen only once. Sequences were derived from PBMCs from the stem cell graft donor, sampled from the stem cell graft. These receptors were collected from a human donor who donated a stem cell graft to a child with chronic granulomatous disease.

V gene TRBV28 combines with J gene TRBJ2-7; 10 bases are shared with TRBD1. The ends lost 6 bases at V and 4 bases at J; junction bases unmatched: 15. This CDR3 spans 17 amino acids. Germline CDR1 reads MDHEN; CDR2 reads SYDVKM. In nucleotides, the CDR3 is TGTGCCAGCAGCTCGAACATTGGGACAGGGGTTCTATACGAGCAGTACTTC. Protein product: CASSSNIGTGVLYEQYF.

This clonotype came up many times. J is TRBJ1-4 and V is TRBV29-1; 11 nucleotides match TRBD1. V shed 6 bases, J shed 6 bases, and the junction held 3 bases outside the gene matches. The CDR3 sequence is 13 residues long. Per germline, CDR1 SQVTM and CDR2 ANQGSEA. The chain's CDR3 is CSVPGQGDEKLFF. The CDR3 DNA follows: TGCAGCGTCCCGGGACAGGGGGATGAAAAACTGTTTTTT.

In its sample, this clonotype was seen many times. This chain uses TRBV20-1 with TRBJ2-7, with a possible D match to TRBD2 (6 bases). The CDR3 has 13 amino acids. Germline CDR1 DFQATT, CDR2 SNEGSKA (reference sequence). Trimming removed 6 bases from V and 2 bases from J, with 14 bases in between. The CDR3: CSATGVTAYEQYF. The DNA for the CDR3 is TGCAGTGCAACGGGGGTCACCGCCTACGAGCAGTACTTC.

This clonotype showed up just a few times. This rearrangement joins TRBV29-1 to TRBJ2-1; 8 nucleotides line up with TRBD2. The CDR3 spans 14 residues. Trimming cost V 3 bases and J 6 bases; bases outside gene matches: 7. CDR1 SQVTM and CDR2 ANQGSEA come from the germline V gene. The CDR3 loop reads CSVDPGLAGNEQFF. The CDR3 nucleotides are TGCAGCGTTGATCCCGGACTAGCCGGCAATGAGCAGTTCTTC.

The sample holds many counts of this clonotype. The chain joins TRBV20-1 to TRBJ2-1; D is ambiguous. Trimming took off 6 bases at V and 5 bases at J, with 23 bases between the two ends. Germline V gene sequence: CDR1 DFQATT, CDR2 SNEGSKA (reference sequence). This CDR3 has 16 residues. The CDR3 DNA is TGCAGTGCCTACGCCCCACTAAGCTCGCGAAACAATGAGCAGTTCTTC. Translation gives CSAYAPLSSRNNEQFF.